The next 31 T cell receptor beta chains were all read from a single sample in a study of T cell repertoires in cytomegalovirus infection. Their antigens remain unidentified. TCRdb fed the reads into MiXCR, producing one record per CDR3 protein. Here the sample spans approximately 990,000 distinct CDR3 sequences, approximately 32% being singletons. The sample consisted of cultured CD8+ T cells from PBMCs, taken from culture after CMV antigen stimulation. The receptors were gathered from a human donor in good health (CMV status not recorded). Some clones in this sample may be carry-over from other donors' samples.

V is TRBV5-6 and J is TRBJ2-7, with D perhaps being TRBD1 or TRBD2 (5 bases each). The V gene lost 0 bases and the J gene lost 2 bases, with 15 bases spanning the gap. Looked up from germline, CDR1 is SGHDT and CDR2 is YYEEEE. The CDR3 sequence is 16 residues long. The chain's CDR3 is CASSLAGMGEAYEQYV. The CDR3 nucleotides read TGTGCCAGCAGCTTGGCCGGTATGGGGGAAGCCTACGAGCAGTACGTC.

In DNA, the CDR3 is TGTGCCAGCCGGGGAGCGGGGCAGTACTTC. Residues: CASRGAGQYF. The chain carries TRBV2 and TRBJ2-7, with TRBD2 as a possible D gene (6 bases). Germline lookup yields CDR1 SNHLY and CDR2 FYNNEI. This CDR3 region has 10 residues. Trimming pared 8 bases from V and 9 bases from J, leaving 11 bases between.

This clonotype was picked up a small number of times. The J gene is TRBJ1-2, the V gene TRBV9; a possible D gene is TRBD1 (5 bases). CDR3 length equals 14 residues. Deletions cut 0 bases from V and 2 bases from J, with 8 bases between. Germline CDR1 reads SGDLS; CDR2 reads YYNGEE. This CDR3 is CASSVGSGNYGYTF. The DNA for the CDR3 is TGTGCCAGCAGCGTAGGTTCAGGGAACTATGGCTACACCTTC.

The rearrangement uses TRBV3-1 and TRBJ2-1, with 9 bases that match TRBD2. Trimming removed 7 bases from V and 4 bases from J; junction bases left unmatched: 5. The CDR3 extends over 14 amino acids. The germline V gene encodes CDR1 LGHDT and CDR2 YNNKEL (reference sequence). This chain's CDR3 is CASTPSGAYNEQFF. The CDR3 DNA reads as TGTGCCAGCACCCCTAGCGGGGCGTACAATGAGCAGTTCTTC.

This clonotype turned up a few times. This chain uses TRBV24-1 with TRBJ2-5; D may match TRBD1 or TRBD2 (5 bases each). Trimming cost V 3 bases and J 0 bases, with 13 bases left between them. This CDR3 is built from 16 residues. Germline lookup yields CDR1 KGHDR and CDR2 SFDVKD. The CDR3 DNA follows: TGTGCCACCAGTGATAGCGGACACCGGTACCAAGAGACCCAGTACTTC. It specifies CATSDSGHRYQETQYF.

This chain joins TRBV4-3 and TRBJ1-6; 8 bases agree with TRBD1. Trimming removed 4 bases from V and 7 bases from J; junction bases left unmatched: 15. The CDR3 runs to 18 residues. Germline CDR1 is LGHNA and CDR2 is YSLEER. In DNA, the CDR3 is TGCGCCAGCAGCCCGACCCGGGCTTGGGACAGGAGAAATTCACCCCTCCACTTT. Translated: CASSPTRAWDRRNSPLHF.

CDR3 sequence (DNA): TGTGCTAGTGGTCCCACCCGGACAGGGGATGGCTACACCTTC. Amino acid sequence: CASGPTRTGDGYTF. The chain is built from TRBV12-5 and TRBJ1-2, with TRBD1 matching 9 bases. CDR3 length equals 14 residues. The V gene's germline CDR1 is LGHNT and CDR2 FRNRAP. V lost 5 bases, J lost 6 bases, and 7 bases stayed unmatched.

As regards this clonotype: This may come from a read error, since a much larger clone is one base off. CDR3 nucleotide sequence: TGTGTCAGCAGCGGGATCCCAGGAAGCACAGATACGCAGTATTTT. Protein: CVSSGIPGSTDTQYF. V and J are TRBV7-6 and TRBJ2-3; 7 nucleotides line up with TRBD2. The CDR3 consists of 15 residues. The germline V gene encodes CDR1 SGHVS and CDR2 FNYEAQ.

The chain has TRBV4-1 and TRBJ2-1; 13 bases align to TRBD2. J lost 10 bases, V lost 1 base, and 4 bases had no gene match. This CDR3 contains 15 residues. The germline V gene has CDR1 MGHRA and CDR2 YSYEKL. Written as DNA, the CDR3 is TGCGCCAGCAGCCAAGGGAGGACTAGCGGGGGAGAGCAGTTCTTC. Protein: CASSQGRTSGGEQFF.

This chain links TRBV7-2 with TRBJ2-5; 10 bases are shared with TRBD2. The CDR3 is 15 amino acids. CDR1 and CDR2 (germline): SGHTA, FQGNSA. J gave up 4 bases and V 0 bases, and 2 bases lay outside the gene matches. CDR3: CASSLASSGGETQYF. The CDR3 coding sequence is TGTGCCAGCAGCTTAGCTTCTAGCGGGGGAGAGACCCAGTACTTC.

The chain recombines TRBV7-4 with TRBJ2-7; weak D call: TRBD1 (5 bases). Trimming cost V 0 bases and J 3 bases, with 12 bases left between them. CDR1 and CDR2 (germline): SGHVT, SQSDAQ. The CDR3 sequence is 15 residues long. CDR3 protein: CASSLAVGQGYEQYF. The CDR3 bases are TGTGCCAGCAGCTTAGCGGTTGGTCAGGGCTACGAGCAGTACTTC.

This clonotype occurred many times. The chain has TRBV7-9 and TRBJ2-5; D uncertain. The CDR3 is 10 residues long. Germline CDR1 and CDR2: SEHNR and FQNEAQ (reference sequence). The V gene lost 6 bases and the J gene lost 2 bases, with 1 base spanning the gap. Here the CDR3 reads CASSQETQYF. The CDR3 DNA sequence: TGTGCCAGCAGTCAAGAGACCCAGTACTTC.

There are a few counts of this clonotype. V gene TRBV7-3 combines with J gene TRBJ2-1; TRBD2 agrees at 9 bases. The CDR3 sequence is 16 residues long. Germline lookup yields CDR1 SGHTA and CDR2 FQGTGA. Trimming removed 5 bases from V and 5 bases from J; junction bases left unmatched: 10. The CDR3: CASSRRRLAGDNEQFF. DNA of the CDR3: TGTGCCAGCAGCCGCAGGCGATTAGCGGGGGACAATGAGCAGTTCTTC.

This clonotype was seen just once. One junction end does not reproduce the germline sequence, and a read error may be involved. The chain joins TRBV27 to TRBJ1-2, with 11 bases fitting TRBD1. The CDR3 extends over 13 amino acids. CDR1 is MNHEY and CDR2 is SMNVEV in the germline V gene (reference sequence). The CDR3 sequence is CASSSLAWTGGIF. CDR3 DNA sequence: TGTGCCAGCAGTTCGCTCGCCTGGACAGGGGGCATCTTC.

The chain recombines TRBV4-1 with TRBJ2-7, with D perhaps matching TRBD1 or TRBD2 (6 bases each). The V gene lost 1 base and the J gene lost 2 bases, with 18 bases spanning the gap. The CDR3 totals 17 residues. Per germline, CDR1 MGHRA and CDR2 YSYEKL. The CDR3 loop is CASSQVEGGAGPYEQYF. In DNA, the CDR3 is TGCGCCAGCAGCCAAGTCGAGGGGGGCGCCGGACCCTACGAGCAGTACTTC.

The rearrangement links TRBV15 to TRBJ1-4; D gene ambiguous. This CDR3 comprises 15 residues. Trimming took 3 bases from V and 8 from J, leaving 16 bases between them. Germline values: CDR1 LNHNV, CDR2 YYDKDF (reference sequence). The CDR3 loop reads CATSSDSASWEKLFF. Written as DNA, the CDR3 is TGTGCCACCAGCAGTGATTCCGCGAGTTGGGAAAAACTGTTTTTT.

This clonotype was recorded only once. The chain has TRBV3-1 and TRBJ2-2; D remains ambiguous. This CDR3 comprises 14 residues. Trimming left V 2 bases short and J 4 bases short, with 8 bases between. Germline V gene sequence: CDR1 LGHDT, CDR2 YNNKEL (reference sequence). The CDR3 sequence: CASSQSHFTGELFF. The CDR3, as DNA: TGTGCCAGCAGCCAATCCCATTTCACCGGGGAGCTGTTTTTT. Variable domain in full (rest from reference TRBV3-1 and TRBJ2-2): DTAVSQTPKYLVTQMGNDKSIKCEQNLGHDTMYWYKQDSKKFLKIMFSYNNKELIINETVPNRFSPKSPDKAHLNLHINSLELGDSAVYFCASSQSHFTGELFFGEGSRLTVL.

There are many counts of this clonotype. The J gene is TRBJ2-1, the V gene TRBV7-8, with 11 bases that match TRBD1. The CDR3 extends over 18 amino acids. Trimming took 5 bases from V and 8 from J; bases not matched to a gene: 17. The germline CDR1 and CDR2 sequences are SGHVS and FQNEAQ. The CDR3 region is CASSPTTWGQGDLDEQFF. The CDR3 DNA sequence: TGTGCCAGCAGCCCCACGACGTGGGGACAGGGGGATTTGGATGAGCAGTTCTTC. The variable domain in full, completed from reference TRBV7-8 and TRBJ2-1, reads GAGVSQSPRYKVAKRGQDVALRCDPISGHVSLFWYQQALGQGPEFLTYFQNEAQLDKSGLPSDRFFAERPEGSVSTLKIQRTQQEDSAVYLCASSPTTWGQGDLDEQFFGPGTRLTVL.

This clonotype came up a few times. This rearrangement joins TRBV6-2 or TRBV6-3 to TRBJ1-5, with unresolved D. The V and J ends lost 7 bases and 4 bases respectively, with 14 bases between them. The CDR3 length is 14 residues. The V gene's germline CDR1 is MNHEY and CDR2 SVGEGT. CDR3 nucleotide sequence: TGTGCCAGCAACGACCTTTGGAGGAATCAGCCCCAGCATTTT. It codes for CASNDLWRNQPQHF.

This clonotype was found many times. The CDR3 bases are TGTGCCAGCAGCGTTCCCGGGACAGCACTTTCTGGGGCCAACGTCCTGACTTTC. This encodes CASSVPGTALSGANVLTF. This chain uses TRBV7-9 with TRBJ2-6; 7 bases align to TRBD1. Germline assignment: CDR1 SEHNR and CDR2 FQNEAQ (reference sequence). Trimming took 5 bases from V and 1 from J; bases not matched to a gene: 11. This CDR3 has 18 residues.

This clonotype showed up just a few times. The V call is TRBV12-3 or TRBV12-4, the J call TRBJ2-1; TRBD2 matches at 8 bases. The CDR3 contains 14 residues. V shed 6 bases and J 6 bases; nucleotides not matched to a gene: 7. CDR3 nucleotide sequence: TGTGCCAGCAGCCAAGGACTAGCTCTCAATGAGCAGTTCTTC. This encodes CASSQGLALNEQFF.

This clonotype was seen at least ten times. J is TRBJ2-7 and V is TRBV12-3 or TRBV12-4; D remains ambiguous. Between the trimmed V and J ends, which lost 3 bases and 4 bases, there was a span of 10 bases. This CDR3 spans 13 amino acids. DNA for the CDR3: TGTGCCAGCAGTTTTTCGGAAAGGTACGAGCAGTACTTC. Amino acids: CASSFSERYEQYF.

V gene TRBV20-1 combines with J gene TRBJ1-1; possibly TRBD1 for D (6 bases). The CDR3 is made up of 14 amino acids. The ends were cut back, 2 bases at V and 1 base at J, with 11 bases in the middle. Germline assignment: CDR1 DFQATT and CDR2 SNEGSKA (reference sequence). The CDR3 sequence is CSARKRDKNTEAFF. The DNA for the CDR3 is TGCAGTGCTAGAAAACGGGACAAGAACACTGAAGCTTTCTTT.

The J gene is TRBJ1-1, the V gene TRBV28, with a tentative D call TRBD1 (6 bases). This CDR3 has 16 residues. Per germline, CDR1 MDHEN and CDR2 SYDVKM. V was clipped by 2 bases and J by 3 bases, with 16 bases between them. The DNA of the CDR3 is TGTGCCAGCAGTTTACGGGGGGTCAGGGGAGACACTGAAGCTTTCTTT. It is translated as CASSLRGVRGDTEAFF.

The J gene is TRBJ2-2, the V gene TRBV2, with 14 bases fitting TRBD2. J lost 2 bases, V lost 3 bases, and 2 bases had no gene match. This CDR3 comprises 17 residues. CDR1 and CDR2 from the germline V gene are SNHLY and FYNNEI. CDR3 protein: CASSEGLAGANTGELFF. Written as DNA, the CDR3 is TGTGCCAGCAGTGAGGGACTAGCGGGGGCAAACACCGGGGAGCTGTTTTTT.

CDR3 DNA: TGCGCCAGCAGCCAAGATCTAGGCAGGCCACCCAGGGGGGTCTCCTACAATGAGCAGTTCTTC. Its protein is CASSQDLGRPPRGVSYNEQFF. V usage is TRBV4-1 and J usage is TRBJ2-1, with D maybe TRBD1 (7 bases). The CDR3 spans 21 residues. The V and J ends lost 0 bases and 0 bases respectively, with 24 bases between them. Germline lookup yields CDR1 MGHRA and CDR2 YSYEKL.

The chain employs TRBV6-2 or TRBV6-3 and TRBJ2-1, with 9 bases that match TRBD1. The CDR3 runs 15 residues. The germline CDR1 and CDR2 sequences are MNHEY and SVGEGT. Trimming cost V 6 bases and J 3 bases; bases outside gene matches: 6. For the CDR3, the DNA is TGTGCCAGCAGAACCGGGACAGGGAACTACAATGAGCAGTTCTTC. Its protein product is CASRTGTGNYNEQFF.

This rearrangement joins TRBV7-9 to TRBJ2-5; 8 bases agree with TRBD1. The CDR3 sequence is 14 residues long. CDR1 is SEHNR, CDR2 FQNEAQ, per germline (reference sequence). V was pared by 3 bases and J by 1 base, with 1 base of the junction left unmatched. CDR3 DNA: TGTGCCAGCAGCTTGGGACAGGCCCAAGAGACCCAGTACTTC. Its translation: CASSLGQAQETQYF. Variable domain in full (rest from reference TRBV7-9 and TRBJ2-5): DTGVSQNPRHKITKRGQNVTFRCDPISEHNRLYWYRQTLGQGPEFLTYFQNEAQLEKSRLLSDRFSAERPKGSFSTLEIQRTEQGDSAMYLCASSLGQAQETQYFGPGTRLLVL.

At least ten counts were recorded for this clonotype. V is TRBV7-2 and J is TRBJ1-1, with a weak D call TRBD1 (5 bases). This CDR3 region has 12 residues. The V gene's germline CDR1 is SGHTA and CDR2 FQGNSA. V lost 1 base and J 10 bases, leaving 10 bases between the germline ends. CDR3 coding DNA: TGTGCCAGCAGCTTAGAGGGGTCCAGAGCTTTCTTT. Protein sequence: CASSLEGSRAFF.

Ten or more counts support this clonotype. This rearrangement joins TRBV12-5 to TRBJ2-1; 8 bases line up with TRBD2. The CDR3 is 17 amino acids. CDR1 is LGHNT and CDR2 is FRNRAP in the germline V gene. With V trimmed by 2 bases and J by 2 bases, 8 bases remained unmatched. The CDR3 DNA is TGTGCTAGTGGTTTGCCACGGGGGGGGGGCACCTACAATGAGCAGTTCTTC. It translates to CASGLPRGGGTYNEQFF.

The chain couples TRBV15 to TRBJ2-5; the match to TRBD2 covers 12 bases. V lost 2 bases to trimming and J lost 5 bases; unmatched junction nucleotides: 6. This CDR3 is 16 amino acids long. The germline gives CDR1 LNHNV, CDR2 YYDKDF (reference sequence). The CDR3 protein is CATSRLLAGGSETQYF. In nucleotides, the CDR3 is TGTGCCACCAGCAGATTACTAGCGGGGGGTTCGGAGACCCAGTACTTC.